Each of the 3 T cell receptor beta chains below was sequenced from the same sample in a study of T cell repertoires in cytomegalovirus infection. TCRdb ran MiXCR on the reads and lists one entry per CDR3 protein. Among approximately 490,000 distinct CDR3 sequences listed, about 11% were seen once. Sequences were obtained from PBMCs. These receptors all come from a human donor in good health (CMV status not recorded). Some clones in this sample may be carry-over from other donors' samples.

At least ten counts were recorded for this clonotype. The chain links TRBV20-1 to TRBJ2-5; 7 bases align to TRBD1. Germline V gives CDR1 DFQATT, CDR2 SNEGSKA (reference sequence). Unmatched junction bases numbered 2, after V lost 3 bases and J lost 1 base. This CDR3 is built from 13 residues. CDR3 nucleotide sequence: TGCAGTGCTAGTCGGGACAGCCAAGAGACCCAGTACTTC. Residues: CSASRDSQETQYF.

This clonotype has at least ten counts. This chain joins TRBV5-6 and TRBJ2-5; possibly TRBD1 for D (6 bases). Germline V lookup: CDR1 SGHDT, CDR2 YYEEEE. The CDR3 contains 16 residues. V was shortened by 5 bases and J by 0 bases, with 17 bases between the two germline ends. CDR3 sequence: CASSSNREPYQETQYF. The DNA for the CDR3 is TGTGCCAGCAGTTCTAACAGGGAACCGTACCAAGAGACCCAGTACTTC.

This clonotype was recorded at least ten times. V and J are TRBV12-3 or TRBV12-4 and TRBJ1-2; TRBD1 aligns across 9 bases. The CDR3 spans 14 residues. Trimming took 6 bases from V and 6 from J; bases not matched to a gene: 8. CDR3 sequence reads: CASRGFDRGDGYTF. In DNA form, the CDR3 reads TGTGCCAGCAGGGGATTTGACAGGGGGGATGGCTACACCTTC.